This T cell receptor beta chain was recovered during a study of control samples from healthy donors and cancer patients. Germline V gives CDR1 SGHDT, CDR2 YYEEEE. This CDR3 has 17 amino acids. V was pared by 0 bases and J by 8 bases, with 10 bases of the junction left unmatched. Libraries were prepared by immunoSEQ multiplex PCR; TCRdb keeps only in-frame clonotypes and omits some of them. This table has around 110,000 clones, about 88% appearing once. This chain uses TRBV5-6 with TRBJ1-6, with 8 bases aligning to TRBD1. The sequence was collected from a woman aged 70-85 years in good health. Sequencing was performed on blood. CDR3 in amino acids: CASSLALGTGRDSPLHF. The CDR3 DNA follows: TGTGCCAGCAGCTTGGCCTTAGGGACAGGTAGAGATTCACCCCTCCACTTT.